Below are 22 T cell receptor beta chains sequenced from a single sample in a study of blood T cell repertoires in COVID-19. Produced via immunoSEQ multiplex PCR; TCRdb's table is partial and in-frame only. In the table there are 250,000 or so clones, 70% to 90% of which are singletons. The source material was PBMCs or T cells enriched from blood (not recorded which). All receptors come from a woman under 40 with acute COVID-19.

This rearrangement joins TRBV19 to TRBJ1-4; TRBD1 matches 7 bases. V lost 9 bases to trimming and J lost 7 bases; unmatched junction nucleotides: 11. This CDR3 is 14 amino acids long. Per germline, CDR1 LNHDA and CDR2 SQIVND (reference sequence). The CDR3: CASHETGRIEKLFF. DNA for the CDR3: TGTGCCAGCCACGAGACAGGGAGGATTGAAAAACTGTTTTTT.

The CDR3 here is CASSMEPGTEAFF. The DNA of the CDR3 is TGTGCCAGTAGTATGGAACCGGGCACTGAAGCTTTCTTT. The chain carries TRBV19 and TRBJ1-1; D gene unclear. Germline CDR1 LNHDA, CDR2 SQIVND (reference sequence). This CDR3 is built from 13 residues. V was shortened by 3 bases and J by 4 bases, with 9 bases between the two germline ends.

The chain uses TRBV5-4 and TRBJ2-3, with 9 bases that match TRBD2. The germline CDR1 and CDR2 sequences are SGHNT and YYREEE (reference sequence). The CDR3 has 14 amino acids. V lost 3 bases and J lost 2; bases outside the gene matches: 1. CDR3 nucleotide sequence: TGTGCCAGCAGCTCTAGCGGGGCCACAGATACGCAGTATTTT. Amino acids: CASSSSGATDTQYF.

The V gene is TRBV7-9, the J gene TRBJ1-3; 8 bases fit TRBD1. CDR1 is SEHNR, CDR2 FQNEAQ, per germline (reference sequence). V lost 5 bases to trimming and J lost 3 bases; unmatched junction nucleotides: 12. This CDR3 region has 17 residues. The CDR3 sequence: CASSKKGTGFIGNTIYF. Written as DNA, the CDR3 is TGTGCCAGCAGCAAAAAAGGGACAGGTTTCATTGGAAACACCATATATTTT.

The V and J genes are TRBV7-9 and TRBJ2-3; 9 bases map to TRBD2. V shed 3 bases and J 3 bases; nucleotides not matched to a gene: 4. Germline V CDR1 and CDR2: SEHNR, FQNEAQ (reference sequence). CDR3 length equals 15 residues. CDR3 in DNA: TGTGCCAGCAGCTTTAGCGGGAGAGCAACAGATACGCAGTATTTT. Its protein is CASSFSGRATDTQYF.

V and J are TRBV7-8 and TRBJ1-1, with 8 positions matching TRBD1. The V gene's germline CDR1 is SGHVS and CDR2 FQNEAQ. The CDR3 is made up of 13 amino acids. Trimming cost V 5 bases and J 5 bases; bases outside gene matches: 4. The CDR3 nucleotides are TGTGCCAGCAGCCTGGACAGGGAAACTGAAGCTTTCTTT. Its protein product is CASSLDRETEAFF. Complete variable domain (other parts from reference TRBV7-8 and TRBJ1-1): GAGVSQSPRYKVAKRGQDVALRCDPISGHVSLFWYQQALGQGPEFLTYFQNEAQLDKSGLPSDRFFAERPEGSVSTLKIQRTQQEDSAVYLCASSLDRETEAFFGQGTRLTVV.

A word on this clone: Other DNA sequences from this sample encode an identical CDR3 as well. Here the CDR3 reads CASSPSGTGGEKLFF. The CDR3 nucleotides are TGTGCCAGCAGCCCTTCCGGGACAGGGGGTGAAAAACTGTTTTTT. The genes are TRBV3-1 (or the pseudogene TRBV3-2) and TRBJ1-4, with 11 bases that match TRBD1. CDR3 length: 15 amino acids. Germline-derived CDR1 and CDR2 are LGHDT and YNNKEL (reference sequence). Trimming cost V 4 bases and J 7 bases; bases outside gene matches: 5.

V usage is TRBV6-2 or TRBV6-3 and J usage is TRBJ2-1; 8 bases agree with TRBD2. The length of the CDR3 is 17 residues. J was trimmed by 0 bases and V by 10 bases; bases with no gene match: 14. Germline loops: CDR1 MNHEY, CDR2 SVGEGT. CDR3 sequence: CATSYLPGTSSYNEQFF. CDR3 DNA: TGTGCCACCAGCTACTTACCGGGGACTAGCTCCTACAATGAGCAGTTCTTC.

V usage is TRBV4-1 and J usage is TRBJ1-4; 7 nucleotides line up with TRBD1. The CDR3 spans 15 residues. The germline gives CDR1 MGHRA, CDR2 YSYEKL. Trimming at V came to 4 bases and at J to 3 bases, leaving 5 bases not matched to a gene. CDR3 bases: TGCGCCAGCAGCCTGACAGGGAGTCCTAATGAAAAACTGTTTTTT. This translates into CASSLTGSPNEKLFF.

The chain employs TRBV6-2 or TRBV6-3 and TRBJ1-1, with D perhaps matching TRBD1 (6 bases). The germline gives CDR1 MNHEY, CDR2 SVGEGT. The V gene lost 6 bases and the J gene lost 0 bases, with 11 bases spanning the gap. The CDR3 contains 14 residues. The CDR3 sequence is CASSNGQLNTEAFF. CDR3 DNA: TGTGCCAGCAGCAACGGACAGTTGAACACTGAAGCTTTCTTT.

V and J are TRBV11-2 and TRBJ2-7; no clear D. Trimming left V 8 bases short and J 3 bases short, with 14 bases between. The CDR3 is 13 amino acids. Germline values: CDR1 SGHAT, CDR2 FQNNGV. CDR3 protein: CASGHGTFYEQYF. The CDR3 DNA reads TGTGCCAGCGGGCACGGAACGTTCTACGAGCAGTACTTC.

The V call is TRBV24-1, the J call TRBJ1-2; D gene unclear. The CDR3 totals 14 residues. V gave up 2 bases and J gave up 2 bases, with 8 bases separating them. Germline lookup yields CDR1 KGHDR and CDR2 SFDVKD. CDR3 amino acids: CATSDWSGNYGYTF. The CDR3 DNA reads TGTGCCACCAGTGATTGGTCGGGGAACTATGGCTACACCTTC.

This rearrangement joins TRBV19 to TRBJ2-6; D not resolved. CDR1 LNHDA and CDR2 SQIVND come from the germline V gene (reference sequence). V was pared by 3 bases and J by 0 bases, with 9 bases between. The CDR3 runs to 16 residues. CDR3 region: CASSIYAISGANVLTF. In nucleotides, the CDR3 is TGTGCCAGTAGTATTTACGCGATCTCTGGGGCCAACGTCCTGACTTTC.

The genes are TRBV7-9 and TRBJ1-2; TRBD1 is a possible D gene (6 bases). The CDR3 is 13 amino acids. Trimming removed 4 bases at V and 8 bases at J, with 14 bases between. Germline CDR1 is SEHNR and CDR2 is FQNEAQ (reference sequence). CDR3 sequence: CASSSTGSQGYTF. The DNA of the CDR3 is TGTGCCAGCAGCTCCACAGGGTCTCAAGGCTACACCTTC. Combining the CDR3 with reference TRBV7-9 and TRBJ1-2 gives the whole variable domain DTGVSQNPRHKITKRGQNVTFRCDPISEHNRLYWYRQTLGQGPEFLTYFQNEAQLEKSRLLSDRFSAERPKGSFSTLEIQRTEQGDSAMYLCASSSTGSQGYTFGSGTRLTVV.

The V and J genes are TRBV18 and TRBJ2-5, with D maybe TRBD2 (6 bases). The CDR3 loop spans 15 amino acids. The V end lost 2 bases, the J end lost 5 bases, and 15 bases lay between the germline ends. CDR1 and CDR2 from the germline V gene are KGHSH and LQKENI. The CDR3 DNA follows: TGTGCCAGCTCACCAGGCCGGGGTGGAGGGGAGACCCAGTACTTC. It yields the protein CASSPGRGGGETQYF.

The chain has TRBV4-1 and TRBJ2-1; unclear D gene. This CDR3 region has 17 residues. V lost 4 bases, J lost 0 bases, and 16 bases lay in between. Germline CDR1 and CDR2: MGHRA and YSYEKL. CDR3 nucleotide sequence: TGCGCCAGCAGCCCCGGTGGTGCTCGGAGCTCCTACAATGAGCAGTTCTTC. Translating it yields CASSPGGARSSYNEQFF.

This sequence joins TRBV2 and TRBJ2-1; TRBD2 matches 7 bases. The ends lost 6 bases at V and 0 bases at J; junction bases unmatched: 5. Germline-derived CDR1 and CDR2 are SNHLY and FYNNEI. The CDR3 is made up of 15 amino acids. The CDR3 sequence is CASRGRESSYNEQFF. The DNA for the CDR3 is TGTGCCAGCAGGGGGAGGGAGAGCTCCTACAATGAGCAGTTCTTC.

The rearrangement joins TRBV29-1 to TRBJ2-7; 9 bases fit TRBD2. This CDR3 has 12 amino acids. The junction had 5 bases not matched to a gene; V was cut back by 4 bases and J by 7 bases. Germline values: CDR1 SQVTM, CDR2 ANQGSEA. The CDR3 loop is CSVGAGGDEQYF. CDR3 coding DNA: TGCAGCGTTGGGGCGGGAGGGGATGAGCAGTACTTC.

This sequence joins TRBV9 and TRBJ2-3; 12 nucleotides line up with TRBD2. The length of the CDR3 is 14 residues. In germline, CDR1 is SGDLS, CDR2 YYNGEE. The V gene end was trimmed by 3 bases and the J gene end by 9 bases; junction bases not matched to a gene: 5. The CDR3 nucleotides are TGTGCCAGCAGCGCCCGACTAGCGGGAGAGACGCAGTATTTT. Residues: CASSARLAGETQYF. The full variable domain, in which reference TRBV9 and TRBJ2-3 provide the parts outside the CDR3, is DSGVTQTPKHLITATGQRVTLRCSPRSGDLSVYWYQQSLDQGLQFLIQYYNGEERAKGNILERFSAQQFPDLHSELNLSSLELGDSALYFCASSARLAGETQYFGPGTRLTVL.

The table lists this clone with many counts. The chain has TRBV2 and TRBJ1-4, with 7 bases matching TRBD1. The CDR3 is made up of 14 amino acids. Losses at the gene ends were 4 bases for V and 7 bases for J; bases not matched to a gene: 6. The V gene's germline CDR1 is SNHLY and CDR2 FYNNEI. The CDR3 reads CASSGHRGGEKLFF. The CDR3 DNA follows: TGTGCCAGCAGTGGACACAGGGGCGGTGAAAAACTGTTTTTT.

In DNA, the CDR3 is TGTGCCAGCAATTCAGGGTTCGGGTCACCCCTCCACTTT. Its translation: CASNSGFGSPLHF. The rearrangement uses TRBV27 and TRBJ1-6; D is possibly TRBD1 (5 bases). With 7 bases removed from V and 10 bases from J, the gap between germline ends came to 14 bases. CDR1 MNHEY and CDR2 SMNVEV come from the germline V gene (reference sequence). The CDR3 is 13 residues long.

The chain joins TRBV2 to TRBJ2-1, with TRBD2 as a possible D gene (6 bases). Between the trimmed V and J ends, which lost 2 bases and 7 bases, there was a span of 12 bases. CDR1 is SNHLY, CDR2 FYNNEI, per germline. The CDR3 runs 14 residues. The CDR3 region is CASSEIVAGNEQFF. Here the CDR3 DNA reads TGTGCCAGCAGTGAAATAGTTGCGGGGAATGAGCAGTTCTTC.